These T cell receptor beta chains were read from a single sample in a study of OX40 agonist ivuxolimab in advanced cancers. Using immunoSEQ multiplex PCR, the repertoire was profiled, and TCRdb retains in-frame clones only, with some absent. Of approximately 39,000 clones detected, around 80% appear once; the ten largest clones hold around a fifth. Source: CD4+ or CD8+ T cells sorted from blood, taken in a trial of the OX40 agonist ivuxolimab. These receptors came from an adult with an advanced solid tumor such as melanoma, head and neck, liver or kidney cancer. Both conserved end residues are part of each CDR3. The order of the fields is D gene, J gene, clone size, V gene, CDR3 DNA, CDR3 protein. D genes are given only for firm matches. Size tells how often a clone was seen (once, few, many) or the class of an expanded clone, and some rows leave it out.

d_gene: TRBD1; j_gene: TRBJ1-1; abundance: -; v_gene: TRBV6-5; CDR3nt: TGTGCCAGCAAATCGAGACAGGGCTACACTGAAGCTTTCTTT; CDR3aa: CASKSRQGYTEAFF
d_gene: TRBD2; j_gene: TRBJ2-1; abundance: -; v_gene: TRBV5-8; CDR3nt: TGTGCCAGCAGCTTGGCCGACAGCGGGGGGGCTTATGGTGAGCAGTTCTTC; CDR3aa: CASSLADSGGAYGEQFF
d_gene: -; j_gene: TRBJ2-2; abundance: -; v_gene: TRBV28; CDR3nt: TGTGCCAGCAGTTTATTTCAGGGAAGGGAGCTGTTTTTT; CDR3aa: CASSLFQGRELFF
d_gene: -; j_gene: TRBJ2-7; abundance: -; v_gene: TRBV4-3; CDR3nt: TGCGCCAGCAGCCCCTCGCGGGCGGCCTACGAGCAGTACTTC; CDR3aa: CASSPSRAAYEQYF
d_gene: -; j_gene: TRBJ2-7; abundance: -; v_gene: TRBV11-2; CDR3nt: TGTGCCAGCAGCTTTAACCCGACCTACGAGCAGTACTTC; CDR3aa: CASSFNPTYEQYF
d_gene: -; j_gene: TRBJ2-5; abundance: -; v_gene: TRBV6-5; CDR3nt: TGTGCCAGCAGTTATTCCCCCGCAGAGACCCAGTACTTC; CDR3aa: CASSYSPAETQYF
d_gene: -; j_gene: TRBJ2-2; abundance: -; v_gene: TRBV5-4; CDR3nt: TGTGCCAGCAGCACCGGGGCCGGGCACACCGGGGAGCTGTTTTTT; CDR3aa: CASSTGAGHTGELFF
d_gene: -; j_gene: TRBJ2-1; abundance: -; v_gene: TRBV9; CDR3nt: TGTGCCAGCAGCGTAGTCCTCTCTTACAATGAGCAGTTCTTC; CDR3aa: CASSVVLSYNEQFF
d_gene: -; j_gene: TRBJ1-2; abundance: -; v_gene: TRBV4-1; CDR3nt: TGCGCCAGCAGCCACCAGACGGCGGGGGTGGGGTACACCTTC; CDR3aa: CASSHQTAGVGYTF
d_gene: TRBD1; j_gene: TRBJ1-1; abundance: -; v_gene: TRBV6-6; CDR3nt: TGTGCCAGCAGTTTCGACAGGGGGAACACTGAAGCTTTCTTT; CDR3aa: CASSFDRGNTEAFF
d_gene: TRBD2; j_gene: TRBJ2-1; abundance: -; v_gene: TRBV9; CDR3nt: TGTGCCAGCAGCGGACGCCTCGGACTAGCGGCTTACAATGAGCAGTTCTTC; CDR3aa: CASSGRLGLAAYNEQFF
d_gene: -; j_gene: TRBJ2-1; abundance: -; v_gene: TRBV7-3; CDR3nt: TGTGCCAGCAGCTCCGGGGCTTACCTCGGTGAGCAGTTCTTC; CDR3aa: CASSSGAYLGEQFF
d_gene: -; j_gene: TRBJ2-3; abundance: few; v_gene: TRBV2; CDR3nt: TGTGCCAGCAGTGGCCACCTGGGACGGTCTAGCACAGATACGCAGTATTTT; CDR3aa: CASSGHLGRSSTDTQYF
d_gene: TRBD2; j_gene: TRBJ2-7; abundance: -; v_gene: TRBV18; CDR3nt: TGTGCCAGCTCACCTCCCCAGGGCGGGAGGGCGGGTGAGCAGTACTTC; CDR3aa: CASSPPQGGRAGEQYF
d_gene: -; j_gene: TRBJ1-2; abundance: -; v_gene: TRBV30; CDR3nt: TGTGCCTGGAGCCGACAGTCTACTACTTATGGCTACACCTTC; CDR3aa: CAWSRQSTTYGYTF
d_gene: TRBD1; j_gene: TRBJ1-2; abundance: -; v_gene: TRBV7-9; CDR3nt: TGTGCCAGCAGCTTACAGGGGGCTTGGTATGGCTACACCTTC; CDR3aa: CASSLQGAWYGYTF
d_gene: -; j_gene: TRBJ1-2; abundance: few; v_gene: TRBV9; CDR3nt: TGTGCCAGCAGTGATACAGCTACAGCTAACTATGGCTACACCTTC; CDR3aa: CASSDTATANYGYTF
d_gene: -; j_gene: TRBJ2-7; abundance: -; v_gene: TRBV4-1; CDR3nt: TGCGCCAGCAGCCAAGATGAGAACAGGGTGCAGGGCGAGCAGTACTTC; CDR3aa: CASSQDENRVQGEQYF